The text below deals with one TCR beta chain. Its target is not known. The sample comes from a study of cytomegalovirus exposure and HLA in healthy donors. Whole-study context: Early on, a data release was issued that held 65 million to 100 million unique TCRs from HLA-typed donors.

PCR involved 60 Vbeta and 13 Jbeta primers. The table came from immunoSEQ multiplex PCR; TCRdb's copy has only in-frame clones and leaves some out. In the table there are 30,000 to 40,000 clones, roughly 78% of which are singletons. Regarding the study as a whole: A later analysis found TCR association rates differed by HLA locus, highest for DRB1 and lowest for HLA-C. TCR beta V- and J-gene trimming, according to a later analysis, was linked to a missense DCLRE1C variant. What TCR beta sequences reportedly achieved was accurate prediction of HLA-A and HLA-B alleles in most subjects.

The CDR3 is made up of 14 amino acids. V was cut by 5 bases and J by 3 bases, with 14 bases left in between. Germline V gene sequence: CDR1 MNHNS, CDR2 SASEGT. Sequenced sample: PBMCs. This sequence originates from a male donor in good health and CMV-seronegative. The V gene is TRBV6-1, the J gene TRBJ2-7; possible D gene TRBD2, 7 bases. The chain's CDR3 is CASSSEGGGYEQYF. DNA of the CDR3: TGTGCCAGCAGTTCTGAGGGGGGGGGCTACGAGCAGTACTTC.